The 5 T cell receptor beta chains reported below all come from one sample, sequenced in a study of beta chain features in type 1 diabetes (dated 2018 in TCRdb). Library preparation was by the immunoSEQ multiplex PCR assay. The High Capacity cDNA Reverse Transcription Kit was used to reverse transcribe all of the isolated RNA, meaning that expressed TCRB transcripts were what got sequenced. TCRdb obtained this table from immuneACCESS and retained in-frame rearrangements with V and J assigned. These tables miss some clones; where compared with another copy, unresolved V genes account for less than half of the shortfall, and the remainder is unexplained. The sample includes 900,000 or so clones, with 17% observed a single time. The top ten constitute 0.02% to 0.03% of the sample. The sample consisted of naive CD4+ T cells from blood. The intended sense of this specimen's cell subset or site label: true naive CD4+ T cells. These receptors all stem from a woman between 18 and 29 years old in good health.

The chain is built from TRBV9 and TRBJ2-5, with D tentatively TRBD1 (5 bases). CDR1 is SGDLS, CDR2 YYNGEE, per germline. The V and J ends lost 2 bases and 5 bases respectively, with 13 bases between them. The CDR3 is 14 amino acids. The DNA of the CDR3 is TGTGCCAGCAGCGTGGTAGGGGTAGGGGAGACCCAGTACTTC. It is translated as CASSVVGVGETQYF.

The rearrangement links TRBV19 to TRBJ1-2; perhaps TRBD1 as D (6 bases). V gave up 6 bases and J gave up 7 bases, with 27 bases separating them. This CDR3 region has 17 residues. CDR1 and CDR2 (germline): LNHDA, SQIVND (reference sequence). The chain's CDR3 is CASSSRDGGGQLSGYTF. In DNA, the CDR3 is TGTGCCAGTAGCAGCCGCGATGGCGGGGGGCAATTGAGTGGCTACACCTTC.

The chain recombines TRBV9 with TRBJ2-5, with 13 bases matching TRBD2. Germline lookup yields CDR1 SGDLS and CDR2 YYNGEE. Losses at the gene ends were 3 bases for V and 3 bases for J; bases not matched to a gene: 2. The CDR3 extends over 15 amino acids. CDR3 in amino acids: CASSGGTSGKETQYF. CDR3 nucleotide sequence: TGTGCCAGCAGCGGCGGGACTAGCGGGAAAGAGACCCAGTACTTC.

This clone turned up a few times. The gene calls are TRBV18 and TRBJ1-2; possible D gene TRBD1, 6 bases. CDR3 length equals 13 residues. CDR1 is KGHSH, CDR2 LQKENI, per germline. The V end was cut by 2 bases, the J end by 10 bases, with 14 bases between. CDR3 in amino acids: CASSPGGLGDYTF. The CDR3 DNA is TGTGCCAGCTCACCAGGGGGCTTAGGGGACTACACCTTC.

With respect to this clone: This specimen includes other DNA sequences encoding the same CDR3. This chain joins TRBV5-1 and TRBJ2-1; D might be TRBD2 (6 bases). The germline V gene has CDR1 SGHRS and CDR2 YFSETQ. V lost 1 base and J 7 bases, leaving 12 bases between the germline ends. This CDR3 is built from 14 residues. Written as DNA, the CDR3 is TGCGCCAGCAGCTTGAGTCGGGGGAGAAATGAGCAGTTCTTC. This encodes CASSLSRGRNEQFF.